The 25 T cell receptor beta chains reported below all come from one sample, sequenced in a study of CD8+ T cells in alopecia areata. Treatment in this sample: oral pan-JAK inhibitor, 5-10 mg twice daily. In each case, RNA was isolated and then reverse transcribed into cDNA as the sequencing template. Data came from immunoSEQ multiplex PCR; TCRdb stores just in-frame clones and leaves some out. The sample records more than 95,000 clones, roughly 58% being singletons. Sequencing was performed on CD8+ T cells sorted from blood, taken at week 4, from a patient treated with tofacitinib. The receptors originated from a human donor with alopecia areata.

V is TRBV6-4 and J is TRBJ2-3; D ambiguous. Trimming cost V 0 bases and J 6 bases, with 7 bases left between them. This CDR3 region has 13 residues. The V gene's germline CDR1 is MRHNA and CDR2 SNTAGT. The CDR3 nucleotides read TGTGCCAGCAGTGACTCTATGGGGGATACGCAGTATTTT. This sequence encodes CASSDSMGDTQYF.

CDR3 loop: CASSLRGGYNEQFF. CDR3 nucleotide sequence: TGTGCCAGCAGCTTAAGGGGGGGCTACAATGAGCAGTTCTTC. V usage is TRBV13 and J usage is TRBJ2-1; a possible D gene is TRBD2 (7 bases). The germline V and J ends were trimmed by 2 bases and 3 bases, with 8 bases remaining between them. Germline CDR1 reads PRHDT; CDR2 reads FYEKMQ (reference sequence). This CDR3 has 14 amino acids.

The rearrangement uses TRBV27 and TRBJ2-7; maybe TRBD2 (5 bases). Germline V gives CDR1 MNHEY, CDR2 SMNVEV (reference sequence). The CDR3 consists of 13 residues. V was trimmed by 3 bases and J by 4 bases, leaving 10 bases between them. The CDR3, as DNA: TGTGCCAGCAGTTTTTCCCAGCGGTACGAGCAGTACTTC. Protein sequence: CASSFSQRYEQYF.

The J gene is TRBJ1-3, the V gene TRBV29-1; 10 bases align to TRBD1. V was clipped by 7 bases and J by 2 bases; unmatched bases: 5. This CDR3 has 14 amino acids. CDR1 and CDR2 (germline): SQVTM, ANQGSEA. In DNA form, the CDR3 reads TGCAGCGCTTGGACAGGGGGAACTGGAAACACCATATATTTT. Protein sequence: CSAWTGGTGNTIYF. Variable domain in full (rest from reference TRBV29-1 and TRBJ1-3): SAVISQKPSRDICQRGTSLTIQCQVDSQVTMMFWYRQQPGQSLTLIATANQGSEATYESGFVIDKFPISRPNLTFSTLTVSNMSPEDSSIYLCSAWTGGTGNTIYFGEGSWLTVV.

The rearrangement joins TRBV9 to TRBJ2-7; D is ambiguous. This CDR3 comprises 13 residues. Trimming pared 3 bases from V and 6 bases from J, leaving 13 bases between. CDR1 is SGDLS and CDR2 is YYNGEE in the germline V gene. This chain's CDR3 is CASSADPSGEQYF. CDR3 in DNA: TGTGCCAGCAGCGCCGACCCATCTGGCGAGCAGTACTTC.

This chain joins TRBV30 and TRBJ1-5; D may be TRBD1 (5 bases). V lost 1 base and J lost 1, with 11 bases in between. The CDR3 loop spans 15 amino acids. Germline CDR1 GTSNPN, CDR2 SVGIG (reference sequence). CDR3 in amino acids: CAWSGGSGSNQPQHF. DNA of the CDR3: TGTGCCTGGAGTGGTGGGTCAGGGAGCAATCAGCCCCAGCATTTT.

This clone has a handful of counts. The gene calls are TRBV29-1 and TRBJ2-7; D is unclear. Germline V CDR1 and CDR2: SQVTM, ANQGSEA. There are 15 residues in the CDR3. Trimming took off 0 bases at V and 2 bases at J, with 14 bases between the two ends. CDR3 protein: CSVEDEGKETYEQYF. Written as DNA, the CDR3 is TGCAGCGTTGAAGATGAAGGGAAGGAAACCTACGAGCAGTACTTC.

V is TRBV9 and J is TRBJ1-5; D is unresolved. Deletions cut 3 bases from V and 3 bases from J, with 13 bases between. Germline V gene lookup returns CDR1 SGDLS and CDR2 YYNGEE. This CDR3 is built from 15 residues. The CDR3 protein is CASSANKATNQPQHF. The CDR3 DNA sequence: TGTGCCAGCAGCGCCAACAAGGCGACCAATCAGCCCCAGCATTTT.

The chain links TRBV30 to TRBJ2-5; 10 bases map to TRBD2. The germline CDR1 and CDR2 sequences are GTSNPN and SVGIG (reference sequence). After removal of 4 bases from V and 5 bases from J, the junction contained 4 bases not matched to a gene. This CDR3 region has 13 residues. CDR3 coding DNA: TGTGCCTGGATGAGGACTAGCGGTGAGACCCAGTACTTC. Protein: CAWMRTSGETQYF.

The gene calls are TRBV7-9 and TRBJ2-5, with 9 bases that match TRBD2. CDR3 length: 15 amino acids. The ends lost 5 bases at V and 2 bases at J; junction bases unmatched: 6. CDR1 and CDR2 from the germline V gene are SEHNR and FQNEAQ (reference sequence). Here the CDR3 DNA reads TGTGCCAGCAGCGGGCTAGCGGGGAGTCAAGAGACCCAGTACTTC. Encoded protein: CASSGLAGSQETQYF.

The gene calls are TRBV30 and TRBJ1-5, with unresolved D. CDR1 is GTSNPN, CDR2 SVGIG, per germline (reference sequence). This CDR3 is built from 16 residues. V was pared by 1 base and J by 11 bases, with 24 bases between. The CDR3 here is CAWSAPFMDPRRAQHF. The CDR3 nucleotides read TGTGCCTGGAGTGCTCCATTTATGGACCCCCGTAGGGCCCAGCATTTT.

The V call is TRBV11-2, the J call TRBJ2-7; D could derive from TRBD1 or TRBD2 (6 bases each). The V gene's germline CDR1 is SGHAT and CDR2 FQNNGV. Trimming shortened V by 2 bases and J by 0 bases, and 11 bases separated the two germline ends. The CDR3 has 15 amino acids. This chain's CDR3 is CASSLLGGLSYEQYF. The DNA of the CDR3 is TGTGCCAGCAGCTTACTAGGGGGGCTCTCCTACGAGCAGTACTTC.

The J gene is TRBJ2-1, the V gene TRBV27, with 13 bases matching TRBD2. CDR1 and CDR2 (germline): MNHEY, SMNVEV (reference sequence). CDR3 length: 19 residues. The ends lost 0 bases at V and 8 bases at J; junction bases unmatched: 13. The CDR3 nucleotides are TGTGCCAGCAGTTTATCGGGACTAGCGGGGAACTTACCCTCGGATGAGCAGTTCTTC. Translated: CASSLSGLAGNLPSDEQFF.

The rearrangement links TRBV13 to TRBJ2-7, with 8 bases matching TRBD1. The CDR3 has 12 residues. The germline CDR1 and CDR2 sequences are PRHDT and FYEKMQ (reference sequence). Trimming at V came to 10 bases and at J to 5 bases, leaving 7 bases not matched to a gene. In DNA form, the CDR3 reads TGTGCCACCAGGACAGGGTTCCACGAGCAGTACTTC. It is translated as CATRTGFHEQYF.

This chain links TRBV18 with TRBJ2-7, with a possible D match to TRBD1 (6 bases). CDR1 KGHSH and CDR2 LQKENI come from the germline V gene. V was trimmed by 3 bases and J by 4 bases, leaving 16 bases between them. The CDR3 is 15 residues long. The CDR3 reads CASSPVAGVWYEQYF. In nucleotides, the CDR3 is TGTGCCAGCTCACCCGTCGCAGGGGTTTGGTACGAGCAGTACTTC.

This clone was seen more than once but under ten times. The chain carries TRBV7-9 and TRBJ1-2, with D perhaps TRBD1 (6 bases). Trimming removed 1 base at V and 2 bases at J, with 11 bases between. Germline lookup yields CDR1 SEHNR and CDR2 FQNEAQ (reference sequence). This CDR3 comprises 15 residues. CDR3 bases: TGTGCCAGCAGCTTAGGCCAGGGGACGAACTATGGCTACACCTTC. Translating it yields CASSLGQGTNYGYTF.

The CDR3 spells CASSRGQGGSPLHF. The CDR3 DNA is TGTGCCAGCAGTCGTGGACAGGGGGGATCACCCCTCCACTTT. This sequence joins TRBV13 and TRBJ1-6; TRBD1 matches 10 bases. The germline V gene encodes CDR1 PRHDT and CDR2 FYEKMQ (reference sequence). This CDR3 has 14 amino acids. J was trimmed by 10 bases and V by 6 bases; bases with no gene match: 6.

The J gene is TRBJ2-5, the V gene TRBV30, with TRBD2 identical over 10 bases. V shed 0 bases, J shed 2 bases, and the junction held 6 bases outside the gene matches. CDR1 is GTSNPN, CDR2 SVGIG, per germline (reference sequence). The CDR3 is 16 amino acids. The CDR3 DNA is TGTGCCTGGAGTGTTAGCGGGGGGAACAAACAAGAGACCCAGTACTTC. Translated, it gives CAWSVSGGNKQETQYF.

The chain combines TRBV27 with TRBJ2-1, with TRBD2 as a possible D gene (5 bases). The CDR3 length is 12 residues. V was clipped by 5 bases and J by 8 bases, with 10 bases between them. Germline assignment: CDR1 MNHEY and CDR2 SMNVEV (reference sequence). The CDR3 here is CASSRTSHEQFF. The CDR3, as DNA: TGTGCCAGCAGTCGCACTAGTCATGAGCAGTTCTTC.

V is TRBV9 and J is TRBJ1-6; possibly TRBD1 for D (5 bases). The CDR3 covers 17 residues. Germline V gene data show CDR1 as SGDLS and CDR2 as YYNGEE. V lost 4 bases, J lost 0 bases, and 14 bases lay in between. The CDR3 protein is CASSPHPGSSYNSPLHF. DNA for the CDR3: TGTGCCAGCAGCCCTCACCCAGGGAGCTCCTATAATTCACCCCTCCACTTT.

The J gene is TRBJ1-2, the V gene TRBV7-2; D is perhaps TRBD1 (6 bases). The CDR3 runs to 15 residues. Trimming took 4 bases from V and 7 from J, leaving 19 bases between them. The germline V gene has CDR1 SGHTA and CDR2 FQGNSA. The CDR3 DNA is TGTGCCAGCAGCTCTCTGACAGGACATCCCTTTGGCTACACCTTC. As protein: CASSSLTGHPFGYTF.

This chain uses TRBV18 with TRBJ2-5; D may correspond to TRBD1 or TRBD2 (5 bases each). The germline V gene has CDR1 KGHSH and CDR2 LQKENI. The CDR3 has 13 residues. Deletions cut 6 bases from V and 4 bases from J, with 12 bases between. Written as DNA, the CDR3 is TGTGCCAGCTCTCCTGAAGGGACAGAGACCCAGTACTTC. Translating it yields CASSPEGTETQYF.

This clone was recorded a few times. The chain recombines TRBV29-1 with TRBJ2-7; weak D call: TRBD2 (6 bases). The V gene lost 4 bases and the J gene lost 6 bases, with 19 bases spanning the gap. Germline-derived CDR1 and CDR2 are SQVTM and ANQGSEA. The CDR3 consists of 14 residues. CDR3 in DNA: TGCAGCGTTGCAGTGCCCCAGGGAGGTGGCGAGCAGTACTTC. Its translation is CSVAVPQGGGEQYF.

This chain links TRBV15 with TRBJ1-6, with D unclear. Germline V gene data show CDR1 as LNHNV and CDR2 as YYDKDF (reference sequence). V lost 0 bases and J lost 7, with 4 bases in between. The CDR3 has 13 residues. The chain's CDR3 is CATSRDGNSPLHF. The CDR3 DNA reads as TGTGCCACCAGCAGAGATGGGAATTCACCCCTCCACTTT.

This clone was found a few times. V is TRBV4-1 and J is TRBJ2-2; D gene uncertain. The CDR3 covers 14 residues. V gave up 1 base and J gave up 5 bases, with 8 bases separating them. CDR1 is MGHRA, CDR2 YSYEKL, per germline. The DNA for the CDR3 is TGCGCCAGCAGCCAAGGGTGGAAAACCGGGGAGCTGTTTTTT. Its translation: CASSQGWKTGELFF.